This TCR beta chain came from a study of blood T cell repertoires in COVID-19. V lost 5 bases to trimming and J lost 9 bases, with 23 bases between them. Germline CDR1 and CDR2: SGHVS and FQNEAQ. The CDR3 runs to 17 residues. TCRdb keeps only in-frame clones here, not all; method: immunoSEQ multiplex PCR. The profile shows just over 350,000 clones, about 88% of them singletons. The TCR comes from a woman aged 25 to 39 who had recovered from COVID-19. The gene calls are TRBV7-8 and TRBJ1-6; no firm D call. Sequences were obtained from PBMCs or T cells enriched from blood (not recorded which). CDR3 region: CASSPSAVGRLSSPLHF. CDR3 bases: TGTGCCAGCAGCCCATCTGCCGTTGGCAGACTATCTTCACCCCTCCACTTT. The full variable domain, completed using reference TRBV7-8 and TRBJ1-6, is GAGVSQSPRYKVAKRGQDVALRCDPISGHVSLFWYQQALGQGPEFLTYFQNEAQLDKSGLPSDRFFAERPEGSVSTLKIQRTQQEDSAVYLCASSPSAVGRLSSPLHFGNGTRLTVT.